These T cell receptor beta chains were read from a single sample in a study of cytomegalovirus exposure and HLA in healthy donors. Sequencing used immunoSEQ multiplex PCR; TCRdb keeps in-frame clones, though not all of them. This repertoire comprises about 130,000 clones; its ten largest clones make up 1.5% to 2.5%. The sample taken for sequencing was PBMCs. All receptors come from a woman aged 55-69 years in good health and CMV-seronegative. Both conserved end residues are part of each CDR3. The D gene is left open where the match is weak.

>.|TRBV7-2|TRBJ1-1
TGTGCCAGCAGCTTCGTCTCTCAGGGGAGCGGCACTGAAGCTTTCTTT
CASSFVSQGSGTEAFF
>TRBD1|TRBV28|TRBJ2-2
TGTGCCAGCAGTTTCCCGGACAGGTACGCGAACACCGGGGAGCTGTTTTTT
CASSFPDRYANTGELFF
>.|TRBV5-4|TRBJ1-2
TGTGCCAGCAGCTTCCGGGAGGGAGGTAACTATGGCTACACCTTC
CASSFREGGNYGYTF
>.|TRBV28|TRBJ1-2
TGTGCCAGCAGTTTTGGCCTGACGGGGGACTATGGCTACACCTTC
CASSFGLTGDYGYTF
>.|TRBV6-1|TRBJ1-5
TGTGCCAGCACCATCCGGACAGTAAATCAGCCCCAGCATTTT
CASTIRTVNQPQHF
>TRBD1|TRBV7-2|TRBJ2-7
TGTGCCAGCAGTGCCGGGACAGGGGGCTACGAGCAGTACTTC
CASSAGTGGYEQYF
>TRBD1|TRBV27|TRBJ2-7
TGTGCCAGCAGTTCCACACAGGGGGCGGAGCAGTACTTC
CASSSTQGAEQYF
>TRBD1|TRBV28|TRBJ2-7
TGTGCCAGCAGTCCCTACGCACAGGGGGCGTCCTCCTACGAGCAGTACTTC
CASSPYAQGASSYEQYF
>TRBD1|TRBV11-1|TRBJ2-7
TGTGCCAGCACCTCCGGGACAGGGGCCTACGAGCAGTACTTC
CASTSGTGAYEQYF
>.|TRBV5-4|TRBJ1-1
TGTGCCAGCAGCTTGGTGCAGGGGAACACTGAAGCTTTCTTT
CASSLVQGNTEAFF